What follows are 6 T cell receptor beta chains derived from one specimen sequenced in a study of cytomegalovirus exposure and HLA in healthy donors. Primers included in the PCR were 60 Vbeta and 13 Jbeta primers. Assay: immunoSEQ multiplex PCR; the TCRdb copy retains only in-frame clones and omits some. The table includes about 160,000 clones, over 70% detected once. The specimen was PBMCs. The origin of the receptors is a woman in her thirties or forties in good health and CMV-seropositive.

A single count supports this clone. This chain connects TRBV16 to TRBJ2-5; 7 bases align to TRBD2. The J segment lost 2 bases and the V segment lost 5 bases, leaving 8 bases of the junction unmatched. The CDR3 is 15 amino acids. The V gene's germline CDR1 is KGHSY and CDR2 FQNENV. CDR3 loop: CASSERGGEQETQYF. The DNA of the CDR3 is TGTGCCAGCAGCGAAAGGGGAGGGGAACAAGAGACCCAGTACTTC.

The chain couples TRBV5-5 to TRBJ1-1; 8 nucleotides line up with TRBD1. CDR1 SGHKS and CDR2 YYEKEE come from the germline V gene (reference sequence). The CDR3 extends over 13 amino acids. V was clipped by 7 bases and J by 3 bases; unmatched bases: 5. In DNA, the CDR3 is TGTGCCAGCGGACAGGGTCCGTACACTGAAGCTTTCTTT. Residues: CASGQGPYTEAFF.

The gene calls are TRBV5-6 and TRBJ1-5; D unclear. The V end was cut by 0 bases, the J end by 5 bases, with 9 bases between. The CDR3 covers 14 residues. Germline CDR1 and CDR2: SGHDT and YYEEEE. This chain's CDR3 is CASSLAGRDQPQHF. The CDR3 coding sequence is TGTGCCAGCAGCTTGGCTGGGCGGGATCAGCCCCAGCATTTT.

The chain carries TRBV7-2 and TRBJ1-1; TRBD1 matches 7 bases. Germline CDR1 and CDR2: SGHTA and FQGNSA. The trim removed 5 bases at V and 6 bases at J, leaving 9 bases unmatched. The CDR3 totals 14 residues. Here the CDR3 reads CASSEWDSRAEAFF. The CDR3 bases are TGTGCCAGCAGCGAATGGGACAGCCGCGCTGAAGCTTTCTTT. The variable domain in full, completed from reference TRBV7-2 and TRBJ1-1, reads GAGVSQSPSNKVTEKGKDVELRCDPISGHTALYWYRQSLGQGLEFLIYFQGNSAPDKSGLPSDRFSAERTGGSVSTLTIQRTQQEDSAVYLCASSEWDSRAEAFFGQGTRLTVV.

The V and J genes are TRBV28 and TRBJ2-2, with TRBD2 matching 9 bases. Per germline, CDR1 MDHEN and CDR2 SYDVKM. The CDR3 spans 15 residues. V dropped 4 bases and J dropped 6; count of bases not matched to a gene: 6. CDR3 residues: CASSSPSSGAGELFF. CDR3 nucleotide sequence: TGTGCCAGCAGTTCCCCCTCTAGCGGGGCCGGGGAGCTGTTTTTT.

In DNA form, the CDR3 reads TGTGCCTGGACCGGACAGGGGAGTGAAAAACTGTTTTTT. Protein sequence: CAWTGQGSEKLFF. V gene TRBV30 combines with J gene TRBJ1-4; TRBD1 aligns across 9 bases. The CDR3 has 13 residues. V lost 4 bases, J lost 7 bases, and 4 bases stayed unmatched. The germline V gene has CDR1 GTSNPN and CDR2 SVGIG (reference sequence).